This TCR beta chain is from a study of beta chain features in type 1 diabetes (dated by TCRdb to the late 2010s). At the level of the whole study: Mean age, gender distribution, total cell number and subset yield were not different between patients and healthy donors. Regulatory and stem cell-like memory subsets were obtained from only 8 patients and roughly 8 healthy donors, while naive and central memory subsets were obtained from all 28 donors. A total of roughly 100 million sorted cells were examined across all samples, and the number of cells per subset was strongly correlated with RNA yield. The study compared the TCRB repertoires of sorted circulating CD4+ T cell subsets in recently diagnosed type 1 diabetes patients with those in matched healthy donors.

The entire isolated RNA was reverse transcribed using the High Capacity cDNA Reverse Transcription Kit, and thus expressed TCRB transcripts were sequenced. Deep immunoSEQ sequencing was applied to naive, central memory and regulatory T cell samples, giving an average of around 4 million total reads per sample. After sorted cells were lysed in RLT buffer, RNA was extracted with DNase-treated RNeasy Micro or Mini kits, with the choice depending on cell number. To prevent cross-contamination, each cell subset was processed individually, whereas patient and healthy donor samples were processed jointly. Using the immunoSEQ multiplex PCR, TCRB sequences were amplified from cDNA into 87-bp fragments spanning the CDR3 region. The amplicons were sequenced using the Illumina HiSeq platform. The published analysis was carried out like this. PCR bias was corrected computationally using synthetic template baselines, and reads within Hamming distance 2 were collapsed, with unmergeable singletons discarded. Reads were aligned against IMGT so that V, D and J genes, CDR3 length and insertions or deletions at six rearrangement sites could be assigned. Clonotype counts were normalized to sorted cell number within each subset before computing true diversity and Gini coefficients with the tcR R package. The overlap coefficient, calculated on TCRB nucleotide sequences, was used to quantify repertoire sharing. As a proxy for the pre-selection repertoire, out-of-frame TCRB sequences from naive cells were analyzed. This is the immuneACCESS table as TCRdb keeps it, with only in-frame sequences that have V and J called. A part of the clones is gone; compared with another copy, unresolved V genes explain less than half, and the rest is unexplained. D and trimming come from the DNA, and the V and J calls and clone size come from that table. The sample table shows 350,000 to 450,000 clones, and over 11% are seen once. The ten largest make up approximately 0.038% of the sample.

Overall results and qualifications from the work: PCR may preferentially amplify shorter templates, but because patient and control samples were amplified and corrected together, any resulting skew would affect both groups equally. Naive, central memory and regulatory TCRB repertoires appeared to be more similar among patients than among healthy donors. Patients with type 1 diabetes made fewer insertions and deleted more nucleotides at VDJ recombination sites, implying thymic rearrangement abnormalities. In all four CD4+ subsets, TCRB CDR3 length was moderately but significantly shorter in type 1 diabetes patients. Because cDNA was sequenced instead of genomic DNA, activated cells with high expression could be over-represented, although the groups did not differ in activation or CD3 levels. Because the HLA sub-analyses included only small numbers of individuals, any influence of HLA type on TCRB rearrangement was left unresolved.

Concerning this clone itself: Its antigen is currently not known. One base away there is no much larger clone; base qualities are not given.

A single peripheral blood draw of approximately 100 mL on average was collected from each donor into heparinised tubes. A BD FACSAria II was used to sort naive, central memory, regulatory and stem cell-like memory CD4+ T cells with a panel that included CD45RO, CCR7, CD25, CD127, CD95 and CD27. All sorted populations exceeded 95% purity. PBMCs were separated immediately by Lymphoprep density gradient centrifugation and were stained directly, without being cultured. Samples were stained and sorted in pairs, with one healthy donor and one patient per experiment, so that batch effects were minimized. V is reduced by 0 bases and J by 7 bases, leaving a spacing of 16 bases between them. Taken from cysteine to phenylalanine, the CDR3 has 15 residues. The read is trimmed to its CDR3 DNA, 45 bases read in frame from base 1. From a lookup of the germline V gene, CDR1 and CDR2 are SGHRS and YFSETQ.

The rearrangement joined TRBV5-1 to TRBJ1-2, with the D gene uncertain. This clonotype was obtained from a man aged 25-45 years in good health. Material: naive CD4+ T cells from blood. The sample's cell subset or site, from its label and the paper: true naive CD4+ T cells. The CDR3 region reads CASSLAEGSSGGYTF. The sequenced DNA: TGCGCCAGCAGCTTGGCCGAAGGGTCAAGCGGTGGCTACACCTTC.